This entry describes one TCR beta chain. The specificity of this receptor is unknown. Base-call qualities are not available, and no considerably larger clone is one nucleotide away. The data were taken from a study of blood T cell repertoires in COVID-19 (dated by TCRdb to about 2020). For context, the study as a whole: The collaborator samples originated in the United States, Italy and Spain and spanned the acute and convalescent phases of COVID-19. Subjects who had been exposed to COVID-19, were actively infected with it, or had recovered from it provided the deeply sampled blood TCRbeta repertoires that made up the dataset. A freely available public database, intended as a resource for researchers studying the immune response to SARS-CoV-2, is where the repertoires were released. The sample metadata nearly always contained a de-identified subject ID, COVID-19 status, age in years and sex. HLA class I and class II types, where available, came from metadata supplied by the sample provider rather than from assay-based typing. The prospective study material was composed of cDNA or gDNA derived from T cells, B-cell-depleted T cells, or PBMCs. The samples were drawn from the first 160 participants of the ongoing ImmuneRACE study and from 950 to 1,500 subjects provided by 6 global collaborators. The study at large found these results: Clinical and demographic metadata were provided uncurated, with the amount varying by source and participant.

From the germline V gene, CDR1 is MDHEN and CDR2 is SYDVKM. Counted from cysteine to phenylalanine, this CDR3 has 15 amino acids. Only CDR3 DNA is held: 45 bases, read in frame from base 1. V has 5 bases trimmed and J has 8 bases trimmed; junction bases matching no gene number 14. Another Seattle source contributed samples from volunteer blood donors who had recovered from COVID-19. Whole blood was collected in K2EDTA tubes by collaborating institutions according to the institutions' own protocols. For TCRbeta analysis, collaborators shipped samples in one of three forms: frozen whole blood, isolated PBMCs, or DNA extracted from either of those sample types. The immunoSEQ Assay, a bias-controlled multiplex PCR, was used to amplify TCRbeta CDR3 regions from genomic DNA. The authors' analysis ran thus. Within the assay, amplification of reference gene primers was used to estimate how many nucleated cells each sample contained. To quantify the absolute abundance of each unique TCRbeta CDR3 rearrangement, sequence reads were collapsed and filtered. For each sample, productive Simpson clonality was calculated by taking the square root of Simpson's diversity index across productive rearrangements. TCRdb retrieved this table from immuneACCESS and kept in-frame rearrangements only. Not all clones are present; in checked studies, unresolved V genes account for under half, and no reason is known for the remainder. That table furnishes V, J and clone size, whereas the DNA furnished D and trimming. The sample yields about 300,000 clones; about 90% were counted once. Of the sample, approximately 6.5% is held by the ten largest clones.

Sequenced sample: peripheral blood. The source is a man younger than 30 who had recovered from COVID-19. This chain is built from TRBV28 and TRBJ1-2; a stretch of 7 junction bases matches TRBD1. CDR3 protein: CASSPRQGRSGGYTF. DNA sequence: TGTGCCAGCAGTCCCAGACAGGGAAGGTCGGGCGGCTACACCTTC.